The following is a TCR beta chain sequence with its context. Its antigen is currently unknown. Per germline, CDR1 SGHRS and CDR2 YFSETQ. The CDR3 length is 16 residues. The V and J ends lost 0 bases and 0 bases, in that order; junction bases with no gene match: 0. These data belong to a study of follicular helper T cells after annual influenza vaccination. The overall study: For some subjects, blood spans the 2013-2014, 2014-2015 and 2015-2016 annual vaccinations. Study-level results: Most later recoveries of Day 7 ICOS+CD38+ clones were ICOS-CD38- cTfh. Recurrent ICOS+CD38+ cTfh clonotypes included tetramer and AIM influenza-specific ones.

Regarding time point: 2015-2016 season, pre-vaccination. TCRdb's table, derived via immunoSEQ multiplex PCR, lists solely in-frame clones and lacks some. The sample includes over 2,000 clones, 70% to 90% seen only once; the top ten take under 3.5%. This clonotype was obtained from an adult who received the influenza vaccine. Source: CXCR5- memory CD4+ T cells sorted from blood, taken on the day of influenza vaccination. This chain links TRBV5-1 with TRBJ2-1; 10 bases align to TRBD2. The CDR3 nucleotides are TGCGCCAGCAGCTTGGCTAGCGGGAGCTCCTACAATGAGCAGTTCTTC. This gives the protein CASSLASGSSYNEQFF.